This TCR beta chain was profiled in a study of T-cell reconstitution after alpha-beta-depleted transplantation in children. Preparing the TCRbeta library involved the use of unique molecular identifiers. One entry per CDR3 protein, called by TCRdb with MiXCR from the PCR reads. The sample consists of fewer than 700,000 distinct CDR3 sequences, 10% to 15% of them appearing once. Germline CDR1 LGHDT, CDR2 YNNKEL (reference sequence). The junction had 6 bases not matched to a gene; V was cut back by 1 base and J by 6 bases. CDR3 length equals 16 residues. The sequence came from a male patient between 10 and 17 years old who had a stem cell transplant for acute myeloid leukemia, so the T cells may come from the graft donor. The source was PBMCs, mostly from graft donor cells, collected 360 days after TCRalphabeta/CD19-depleted stem cell transplant. The rearrangement joins TRBV3-1 to TRBJ2-1, with 10 bases fitting TRBD2. The CDR3 bases are TGTGCCAGCAGCCAAGGGGGTAGCGGGAGGAGCAATGAGCAGTTCTTC. Translating it yields CASSQGGSGRSNEQFF.